The 19 T cell receptor beta chains presented below share a single source sample, sequenced in a study of T cells in Graves' hyperthyroidism and ophthalmopathy (dated by TCRdb to the late 2010s). Libraries were made using multiplex PCR. These reads were obtained on an Illumina HiSeq 2000. TCR beta CDR3 regions were amplified from RNA transcripts. For the first round of RT-PCR on the TCR CDR3, the HTBI primer set was used together with the Qiagen OneStep RT-PCR kit. TCRdb itself trimmed the public reads at Q25 with fastp, ran MiXCR and retained productive beta chains. Each record represents a unique CDR3 protein, reported with the most common genes and DNA among its rows. Here the sample has approximately 530,000 distinct CDR3 sequences; 15% to 20% occur a single time. Less than 55% of the sample is taken by the ten largest. Sequencing was carried out using blood. These receptors came from a man aged 35 to 55 with Graves' ophthalmopathy.

V is TRBV10-3 and J is TRBJ1-2; a possible D gene is TRBD1 (6 bases). V gave up 11 bases and J gave up 4 bases, with 17 bases separating them. The V gene's germline CDR1 is ENHRY and CDR2 SYGVKD. The CDR3 loop spans 13 amino acids. The CDR3: CAAGGGLGYGYTF. The CDR3 nucleotides are TGTGCCGCAGGAGGGGGGCTCGGCTATGGCTACACCTTC.

This chain uses TRBV5-1 with TRBJ2-3; 9 positions match TRBD1. The V segment lost 4 bases and the J segment 14 bases; nucleotides outside the gene matches: 11. Germline V lookup: CDR1 SGHRS, CDR2 YFSETQ. The CDR3 length is 13 residues. CDR3 in amino acids: CASSLALGQGWYF. Written as DNA, the CDR3 is TGCGCCAGCAGCCTAGCATTGGGACAGGGTTGGTATTTT.

V usage is TRBV14 and J usage is TRBJ1-6; no definite D call. The CDR3 is made up of 16 amino acids. Trimming removed 3 bases at V and 7 bases at J, with 16 bases between. CDR1 SGHDN and CDR2 FVKESK come from the germline V gene. In DNA form, the CDR3 reads TGTGCCAGCAGCCAGGTCCTTGGGCGTACAAATTCACCCCTCCACTTT. Protein: CASSQVLGRTNSPLHF.

Comment on this clonotype: At one boundary the junction diverges from the germline segment, which might be a read error. V usage is TRBV5-1 and J usage is TRBJ1-1; D is unresolved. Germline loops: CDR1 SGHRS, CDR2 YFSETQ. CDR3 length equals 15 residues. The CDR3 bases are TGTGCCAGCAGCTCTCGCCGGCAGATGAACACTGAAGCTTTCTTT. This gives the protein CASSSRRQMNTEAFF.

This clonotype occurred a few times. The V gene is TRBV27, the J gene TRBJ1-2; TRBD1 might be the D (6 bases). The V end was cut by 5 bases, the J end by 4 bases, with 17 bases between. The CDR3 is 15 amino acids. Germline CDR1 and CDR2: MNHEY and SMNVEV (reference sequence). CDR3 region: CASSPGAGATYGYTF. The CDR3 DNA follows: TGTGCCAGCAGTCCTGGTGCGGGGGCGACCTATGGCTACACCTTC.

A few counts support this clonotype. The CDR3 DNA sequence: TGCAGTGCAAAAAACCGGGGATCCCAATACTCCTACGAGCAGTACTTC. Translating gives CSAKNRGSQYSYEQYF. The chain uses TRBV20-1 and TRBJ2-7, with D tentatively TRBD2 (5 bases). Between the trimmed V and J ends, which lost 6 bases and 0 bases, there was a span of 21 bases. The CDR3 extends over 16 amino acids. Germline CDR1 DFQATT, CDR2 SNEGSKA (reference sequence).

This chain joins TRBV10-3 and TRBJ1-1; D uncertain. Germline V CDR1 and CDR2: ENHRY, SYGVKD. V lost 7 bases to trimming and J lost 3 bases, with 15 bases between them. The CDR3 is 14 amino acids. Written as DNA, the CDR3 is TGTGCCATCACTCCACGGAAGGGCGACACTGAAGCTTTCTTT. Amino acid sequence: CAITPRKGDTEAFF.

The V call is TRBV6-2 or TRBV6-3, the J call TRBJ1-1; the match to TRBD1 covers 10 bases. Germline V gene data show CDR1 as MNHEY and CDR2 as SVGEGT. With 7 bases clipped from V and 1 base from J, the junction kept 12 bases outside the gene matches. There are 17 residues in the CDR3. This CDR3 is CASKRQGAHVGNTEAFF. The CDR3 nucleotides are TGTGCCAGCAAACGACAGGGGGCGCATGTCGGGAACACTGAAGCTTTCTTT.

On this clonotype: A much larger clone differs by one base, so this may be a read error. This chain uses TRBV28 with TRBJ1-5; weak D call: TRBD1 (6 bases). In germline, CDR1 is MDHEN, CDR2 SYDVKM. This CDR3 comprises 13 residues. CDR3 nucleotides: TGTGCCAGCGGTTTTGCAGGGGTTCAGCCCCAGCATTTT. The encoded protein is CASGFAGVQPQHF.

This clonotype was detected a few times. CDR3 region: CASTPGQTNQPQHF. CDR3 sequence (DNA): TGTGCCAGCACCCCGGGACAGACTAATCAGCCCCAGCATTTT. This chain links TRBV19 with TRBJ1-5; 7 nucleotides agree with TRBD1. Trimming took 9 bases from V and 4 from J; bases not matched to a gene: 9. CDR1 is LNHDA, CDR2 SQIVND, per germline (reference sequence). The CDR3 sequence is 14 residues long.

As to this clonotype: A read error may explain this, as a much larger clone is one base away. Because the CDR3 is missing its conserved closing phenylalanine or tryptophan, this is likely a read error. This chain uses TRBV10-3 with TRBJ1-4; D gene ambiguous. Trimming removed 2 bases from V and 0 bases from J, with 7 bases in between. The CDR3 sequence is 15 residues long. Germline assignment: CDR1 ENHRY and CDR2 SYGVKD. CDR3 nucleotide sequence: TGTGCCATCAGTGAGAACAGTGCAACTAATGAAAAACTGTTTCTT. Its translation is CAISENSATNEKLFL.

This clonotype has a handful of counts. Just one base apart from a much larger clone, this may be a read error. The chain links TRBV13 to TRBJ2-5; no definite D call. Germline V lookup: CDR1 PRHDT, CDR2 FYEKMQ (reference sequence). The CDR3 consists of 13 residues. Trimming removed 7 bases at V and 7 bases at J, with 16 bases between. CDR3 in amino acids: CASTSNGRRTQYF. The CDR3 coding sequence is TGTGCCAGCACCTCGAACGGCAGACGGACCCAGTACTTC. The full variable domain, with the rest looked up from reference TRBV13 and TRBJ2-5, is AAGVIQSPRHLIKEKRETATLKCYPIPRHDTVYWYQQGPGQDPQFLISFYEKMQSDKGSIPDRFSAQQFSDYHSELNMSSLELGDSALYFCASTSNGRRTQYFGPGTRLLVL.

The chain uses TRBV12-3 or TRBV12-4 and TRBJ1-4; a possible D gene is TRBD1 (6 bases). The CDR3 loop spans 14 amino acids. V lost 7 bases, J lost 7 bases, and 16 bases lay in between. The CDR3 reads CASTETGIREKLFF. Written as DNA, the CDR3 is TGTGCCAGCACAGAAACAGGGATTCGTGAAAAACTGTTTTTT.

This clonotype was observed a handful of times. The genes are TRBV7-2 and TRBJ2-2; 10 bases are a match to TRBD2. The V segment lost 0 bases and the J segment 0 bases; nucleotides outside the gene matches: 7. This CDR3 is 19 amino acids long. Per the germline V gene, CDR1 is SGHTA and CDR2 is FQGNSA. This CDR3 reads CASSLALGSGRTNTGELFF. CDR3 sequence (DNA): TGTGCCAGCAGCTTAGCGCTAGGTAGCGGGAGGACGAACACCGGGGAGCTGTTTTTT.

V gene TRBV7-2 combines with J gene TRBJ2-1; 7 nucleotides align to TRBD1. The CDR3 runs 15 residues. The J segment lost 0 bases and the V segment lost 5 bases, leaving 4 bases of the junction unmatched. Germline CDR1 and CDR2: SGHTA and FQGNSA. This CDR3 reads CASSRDSASYNEQFF. The CDR3 DNA is TGTGCCAGCAGCAGGGACAGTGCCTCCTACAATGAGCAGTTCTTC.

The sample holds many counts of this clonotype. CDR3 region: CASSEYGAGEKLFF. CDR3 nucleotide sequence: TGTGCCAGCAGCGAGTACGGGGCCGGGGAAAAACTGTTTTTT. The chain joins TRBV7-9 to TRBJ1-4, with a possible D match to TRBD1 (5 bases). The CDR3 is 14 amino acids. The germline CDR1 and CDR2 sequences are SEHNR and FQNEAQ (reference sequence). Trimming cost V 5 bases and J 8 bases, with 15 bases left between them.

This clonotype was picked up many times. The V and J genes are TRBV5-1 and TRBJ1-1, with D perhaps matching TRBD1 (6 bases). The CDR3 consists of 14 residues. In germline, CDR1 is SGHRS, CDR2 YFSETQ. Trimming left V 7 bases short and J 6 bases short, with 19 bases between. CDR3 region: CASALWATGPEAFF. Written as DNA, the CDR3 is TGCGCCAGCGCCTTATGGGCGACAGGCCCTGAAGCTTTCTTT.

This clonotype has at least ten counts. The chain employs TRBV6-2 or TRBV6-3 and TRBJ2-5; D is perhaps TRBD2 (5 bases). Trimming took 7 bases from V and 3 from J, leaving 6 bases between them. CDR3 length: 11 amino acids. CDR1 and CDR2 from the germline V gene are MNHEY and SVGEGT. The CDR3 is CASTGEETQYF. CDR3 in DNA: TGTGCCAGCACCGGGGAAGAGACCCAGTACTTC.

V gene TRBV29-1 combines with J gene TRBJ2-1; D is possibly TRBD2 (5 bases). The CDR3 runs 14 residues. Germline assignment: CDR1 SQVTM and CDR2 ANQGSEA. Trimming shortened V by 0 bases and J by 6 bases, and 12 bases separated the two germline ends. The DNA for the CDR3 is TGCAGCGTTGAAGATCGAAACGGGGTCAATGAGCAGTTCTTC. Its protein is CSVEDRNGVNEQFF.